These T cell receptor beta chains were read from a single sample in a study of prognosis after radiotherapy for stage I lung cancer. TCRdb redid the calling of the multiplex PCR reads with MiXCR, one entry per CDR3 protein. The table has approximately 30,000 distinct CDR3 sequences, approximately 31% seen once; the top ten hold around an eighth. Sample: PBMCs, taken before or after stereotactic body radiation therapy (not recorded which). The source of these receptors is a donor of 50 years or more with non-small cell lung cancer. Each CDR3 is given with its conserved first and last residue. D genes are given only for firm matches. Part of the rows lack a size; the others show once, few, many or a class for expanded clones.

j_call | v_call | d_call | clone_size | cdr3_aa | cdr3_nt
TRBJ2-6 | TRBV4-2 | TRBD1 | many | CASSQGGQGSLSGANVLTF | TGTGCCAGCAGCCAAGGGGGACAGGGTTCTCTCTCTGGGGCCAACGTCCTGACTTTC
TRBJ2-7 | TRBV28 | TRBD1 | many | CASSSGGPYEQYF | TGTGCCAGCAGTTCAGGGGGCCCATACGAGCAGTACTTC
TRBJ2-5 | TRBV5-1 | NA | many | CASSLTTRQNQETQYF | TGCGCCAGCAGCTTGACAACGCGACAGAACCAAGAGACCCAGTACTTC
TRBJ1-5 | TRBV30 | NA | once | CAWSNGAGNQPQHF | TGTGCCTGGAGTAACGGGGCTGGCAATCAGCCCCAGCATTTT
TRBJ1-5 | TRBV19 | NA | NA | CASSSLEQGNQPQHF | TGTGCCAGTAGTTCTCTGGAGCAGGGAAATCAGCCCCAGCATTTT
TRBJ2-7 | TRBV3-1 | TRBD1 | once | CASSQRVGTGNSYEQYF | TGTGCCAGCAGCCAACGAGTCGGGACAGGGAATTCCTACGAGCAGTACTTC
TRBJ1-1 | TRBV10-3 | NA | many | CAPGGRMNTEAFF | TGTGCCCCGGGGGGCAGGATGAACACTGAAGCTTTCTTT
TRBJ1-5 | TRBV6-2/TRBV6-3 | NA | NA | CTSSESRGHQHF | TGTACCAGCAGTGAAAGTCGGGGACACCAGCATTTT
TRBJ2-4 | TRBV9 | NA | few | CASSVGEEGNIQYF | TGTGCCAGCAGCGTAGGGGAAGAGGGAAACATTCAGTACTTC
TRBJ2-5 | TRBV4-1 | NA | many | CASSGGITKETQYF | TGCGCCAGCAGCGGGGGGATAACTAAAGAGACCCAGTACTTC
TRBJ2-4 | TRBV29-1 | TRBD1 | NA | CSFEDLPGQGNNIQYF | TGCAGCTTTGAAGATCTTCCTGGACAGGGGAATAACATTCAGTACTTC
TRBJ1-6 | TRBV7-6 | NA | many | CASSLSSYPGGSNSPLHF | TGTGCCAGCAGCTTAAGTTCCTATCCAGGTGGTTCGAATTCACCCCTCCACTTT
TRBJ1-6 | TRBV11-3 | TRBD1 | NA | CASSLAENRDRDYGRYSTLHF | TGTGCCAGCAGCTTAGCCGAAAACCGGGACAGGGACTACGGGCGTTATTCAACCCTCCACTTT
TRBJ2-7 | TRBV7-9 | NA | NA | CASSIPTGASIGYEQYF | TGTGCCAGCAGCATCCCCACGGGGGCTTCCATAGGGTACGAGCAGTACTTC
TRBJ1-2 | TRBV28 | TRBD1 | NA | CARSGTGGRWDYGYTF | TGTGCCAGAAGTGGGACAGGGGGTAGGTGGGACTACGGCTACACCTTC
TRBJ1-5 | TRBV7-9 | NA | many | CASSHDGGDQPQHF | TGTGCCAGCAGTCACGACGGTGGGGATCAGCCCCAGCATTTT
TRBJ2-3 | TRBV12-3/TRBV12-4 | NA | NA | CASTTRLFTDTQYF | TGTGCCAGCACCACACGACTCTTCACAGATACGCAGTATTTT
TRBJ2-1 | TRBV2 | TRBD1 | many | CASSKDRGNYNEQFF | TGTGCCAGCAGTAAGGACAGGGGCAACTACAATGAGCAGTTCTTC
TRBJ2-7 | TRBV5-1 | TRBD1 | few | CASSLNRDRGYEQYF | TGCGCCAGCAGCTTAAACCGGGACAGGGGTTACGAGCAGTACTTC
TRBJ2-3 | TRBV27 | TRBD2 | many | CASSFLGLADTDTQYF | TGTGCCAGCAGTTTTCTCGGACTAGCGGACACAGATACGCAGTATTTT
TRBJ1-4 | TRBV5-1 | TRBD1 | many | CASSPDRENEKLFF | TGCGCCAGCAGCCCGGACAGGGAGAATGAAAAACTGTTTTTT
TRBJ2-1 | TRBV28 | TRBD1 | many | CASSLHGQGSGEQFF | TGTGCCAGCAGTTTACACGGACAGGGGAGCGGTGAGCAGTTCTTC
TRBJ1-5 | TRBV30 | TRBD1 | many | CAWRTRPRGLSNQPQHF | TGTGCCTGGAGGACCCGGCCTAGGGGGCTAAGCAATCAGCCCCAGCATTTT
TRBJ2-7 | TRBV4-1 | TRBD1 | many | CASSHDRGPYEQYF | TGCGCCAGCAGCCATGACAGGGGTCCCTACGAGCAGTACTTC
TRBJ2-7 | TRBV7-8 | NA | many | CASSLAGGHGQYF | TGTGCCAGCAGCTTAGCGGGAGGACATGGGCAGTACTTC
TRBJ2-2 | TRBV28 | TRBD1 | NA | CTSQGGDRPGELIF | TGTACCAGCCAAGGCGGGGACAGGCCCGGGGAGCTGATTTTT
TRBJ2-2 | TRBV4-2 | NA | many | CASHEGGNTGELFF | TGTGCCAGCCATGAGGGGGGGAACACCGGGGAGCTGTTTTTT
TRBJ2-1 | TRBV19 | NA | many | CASSIHLRADEQFF | TGTGCCAGTAGTATTCATCTGCGGGCGGATGAGCAGTTCTTC
TRBJ1-4 | TRBV28 | TRBD1 | NA | CASGFLDRTGVEKLFF | TGTGCCAGCGGTTTCCTGGATCGGACAGGGGTTGAAAAACTGTTTTTT
TRBJ2-1 | TRBV11-2 | NA | medium-sized | CASSLAGNNEQFF | TGTGCCAGCAGCTTAGCCGGTAACAATGAGCAGTTCTTC
TRBJ2-7 | TRBV28 | NA | many | CASSDSGWYEQYF | TGTGCCAGCAGTGATTCAGGATGGTACGAGCAGTACTTC
TRBJ2-1 | TRBV6-1 | NA | NA | CTSLEVDGGGSVQFF | TGTACCAGCCTAGAGGTCGATGGAGGTGGAAGCGTGCAGTTCTTC
TRBJ2-6 | TRBV6-1 | NA | NA | CAISHDQSGAYVLTF | TGTGCCATCAGTCACGACCAGTCTGGGGCCTACGTCCTGACTTTC
TRBJ2-3 | TRBV12-3/TRBV12-4 | NA | many | CASRWSTDTQYF | TGTGCCAGCAGGTGGTCCACAGATACGCAGTATTTT
TRBJ1-5 | TRBV30 | TRBD1 | NA | CAWQGADNQPQHF | TGTGCCTGGCAGGGGGCGGACAATCAGCCCCAGCATTTT
TRBJ1-6 | TRBV20-1 | NA | many | CSARDARVMENSPLHF | TGCAGTGCTAGAGACGCCAGGGTGATGGAAAATTCACCCCTCCACTTT
TRBJ1-2 | TRBV30 | TRBD1 | NA | CAWSSLRDRGQSYGYTF | TGTGCCTGGAGTTCTCTCCGGGACAGGGGGCAAAGCTATGGCTACACCTTC
TRBJ1-1 | TRBV20-1 | NA | many | CSARGGRGRGEAFF | TGCAGTGCGAGGGGGGGGCGGGGGCGAGGTGAAGCTTTCTTT
TRBJ1-2 | TRBV19 | TRBD1 | many | CASSIRDRGHKNYGYTF | TGTGCCAGTAGTATACGGGACAGGGGGCATAAAAACTATGGCTACACCTTC
TRBJ1-6 | TRBV7-2 | TRBD1 | many | CASSLPTGGRSPLHF | TGTGCCAGCAGCTTACCGACAGGGGGCAGGTCACCCCTCCACTTT
TRBJ2-4 | TRBV20-1 | NA | NA | CSARNGAGAKNIQYF | TGCAGTGCTAGAAATGGGGCAGGGGCCAAAAACATTCAGTACTTC
TRBJ2-7 | TRBV10-3 | TRBD1 | many | CAISESTGLGEQYF | TGTGCCATCAGTGAGTCGACAGGGCTAGGCGAGCAGTACTTC
TRBJ2-7 | TRBV6-4 | NA | NA | CASGLTLDNFDEQYF | TGTGCCAGCGGTCTCACCCTAGATAATTTCGATGAGCAGTACTTC
TRBJ2-2 | TRBV28 | NA | NA | CASISTWNTGELFF | TGTGCCAGCATAAGTACTTGGAACACCGGGGAGCTGTTTTTT
TRBJ2-5 | TRBV5-1 | TRBD2 | many | CASSLASGGETQYF | TGCGCCAGCAGCTTGGCGAGCGGGGGCGAGACCCAGTACTTC
TRBJ2-1 | TRBV13 | TRBD2 | NA | CASSPRTSGVYTEQFF | TGTGCCAGCAGCCCCCGGACTAGCGGAGTTTACACTGAGCAGTTCTTC